This T cell receptor (beta chain) was captured in a study of graft-versus-host responses after intestinal transplantation (dated by TCRdb to the early 2020s). Describing the broader study: The transplants that recipients got were multivisceral, liver-intestinal, or isolated intestinal. Donor T cell macrochimerism was defined as a peak of at least 4% donor T cells among recipient peripheral blood mononuclear cells. A cohort of approximately 23 intestinal transplant recipients, including one retransplant, was enrolled, and 3 patients lacking pretransplant specimens were excluded. Every recipient was given anti-thymocyte globulin induction, followed by about three years of maintenance tacrolimus and steroids. Instead of going to the commercial service, samples from a few later patients were sequenced in-house on an Illumina MiSeq and processed with MiXCR. To identify alloreactive clones, pre-transplant mixed lymphocyte reaction products were sequenced and then compared with unstimulated pre-transplant donor and recipient T cells. Graft-versus-host and host-versus-graft alloreactive T cell clones were tracked in the graft, circulation and bone marrow after intestinal transplantation using bulk TCR-beta CDR3 sequencing. Broad study findings and their caveats: Early after transplant, peak levels of circulating GvH clones were associated with declines in HvG clones. Conclusions were limited by the relatively low number and heterogeneity of intestinal transplant patients. GvH clones turned up in recipient bone marrow, with some appearing earlier in ileal mucosa or blood, a pattern consistent with an intestinal mucosal origin. In the allografts of patients with donor T cell macrochimerism, GvH to HvG T cell clonal ratios were high.

Blood samples were collected up to 4 times in the first month after transplant and then at least monthly when available. Receptors were amplified or captured by the immunoSEQ multiplex PCR assay. High-throughput TCR-beta CDR3 sequencing of genomic DNA from most patients was performed by Adaptive Biotechnologies. Regarding the original processing steps: Adaptive's ImmunoSEQ software supplied the TCR sequencing data for under 20 patients, while MiXCR and VDJtools were used to process a few other patients. Because the origin of CDR3 nucleotide sequences shared between donor and recipient could not be assigned, those sequences were removed. Alloreactive clones required at least 2-fold expansion over unstimulated cells and minimum CFSE-low frequency of 0.002% (template counts) or 0.001% (read counts). Clones detected in sequenced pre-transplant spleen, lymph node, or MLR CFSE-low populations of the donor or recipient were defined as mappable. Cumulative frequency of alloreactive clones was calculated as a percentage of all sequences weighted by copy number. TCRdb provides this immuneACCESS table in a form limited to in-frame rearrangements. Some clones are lacking; in checked studies, under half of them reflect an unresolved V gene, and why the rest are absent is not known. V and J calls and clone size are copied from that table; D and trimming were computed from the DNA. The sample yields 80,000 or so clones; approximately 90% were counted once. The top ten clonotypes cover under 0.85% of the sample.

At the junction V is shortened by 4 bases and J by 6 bases; bases outside the gene matches: 9. The germline V gene yields SGHRS for CDR1 and YFSETQ for CDR2. The CDR3 measures 14 amino acids from cysteine to phenylalanine. The entry retains the CDR3 DNA only, 42 bases that are in frame from base 1. About this clone: No cognate antigen has been identified for it. Qualities for individual bases were not recorded, and no much larger clone is one base off.

Material: PBMCs, obtained 98 days after intestinal transplantation. The rearrangement joined TRBV5-1 to TRBJ1-2; 7 central nucleotides agree with TRBD1. The clonotype was recovered from a human patient who received an intestinal transplant, so some T cells may come from the graft donor. The CDR3 sequence is CASSMTGRWDGYTF. Read as DNA, the sequence is TGCGCCAGCAGCATGACAGGGCGGTGGGATGGCTACACCTTC.